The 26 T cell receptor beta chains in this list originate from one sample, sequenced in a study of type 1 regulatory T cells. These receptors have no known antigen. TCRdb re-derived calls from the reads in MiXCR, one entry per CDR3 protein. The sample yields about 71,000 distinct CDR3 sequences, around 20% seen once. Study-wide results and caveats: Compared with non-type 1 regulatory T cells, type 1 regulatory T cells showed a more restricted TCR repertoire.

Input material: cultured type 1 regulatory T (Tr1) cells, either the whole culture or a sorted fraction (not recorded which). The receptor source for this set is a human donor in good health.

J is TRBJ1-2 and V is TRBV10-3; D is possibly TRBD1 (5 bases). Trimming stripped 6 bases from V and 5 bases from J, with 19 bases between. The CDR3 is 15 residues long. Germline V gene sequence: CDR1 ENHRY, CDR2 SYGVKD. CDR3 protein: CAISASMDTSYGYTF. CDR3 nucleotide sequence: TGTGCCATCAGCGCCAGCATGGACACCTCGTATGGCTACACCTTC.

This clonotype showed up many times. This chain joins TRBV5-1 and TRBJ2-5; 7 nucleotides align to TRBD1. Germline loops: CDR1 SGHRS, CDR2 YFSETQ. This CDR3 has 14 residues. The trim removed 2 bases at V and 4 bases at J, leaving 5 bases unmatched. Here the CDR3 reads CASSLQGSGETQYF. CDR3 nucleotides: TGCGCCAGCAGCTTACAGGGGAGCGGAGAGACCCAGTACTTC. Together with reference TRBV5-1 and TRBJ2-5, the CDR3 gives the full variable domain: KAGVTQTPRYLIKTRGQQVTLSCSPISGHRSVSWYQQTPGQGLQFLFEYFSETQRNKGNFPGRFSGRQFSNSRSEMNVSTLELGDSALYLCASSLQGSGETQYFGPGTRLLVL.

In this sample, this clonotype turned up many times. CDR3 sequence (DNA): TGCAGTGCTTATAGCGGGAGGGCACAAGAGACCCAGTACTTC. Translated: CSAYSGRAQETQYF. The chain carries TRBV20-1 and TRBJ2-5, with 11 bases matching TRBD2. Unmatched junction bases numbered 4, after V lost 5 bases and J lost 2 bases. The length of the CDR3 is 14 residues. CDR1 is DFQATT, CDR2 SNEGSKA, per germline (reference sequence).

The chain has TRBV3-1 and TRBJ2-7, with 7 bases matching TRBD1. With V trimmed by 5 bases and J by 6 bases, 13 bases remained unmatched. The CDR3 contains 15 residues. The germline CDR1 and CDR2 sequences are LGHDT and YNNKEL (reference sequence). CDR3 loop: CASSAPTGALSEQYF. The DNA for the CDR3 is TGTGCCAGCAGCGCTCCCACAGGGGCCCTCAGCGAGCAGTACTTC.

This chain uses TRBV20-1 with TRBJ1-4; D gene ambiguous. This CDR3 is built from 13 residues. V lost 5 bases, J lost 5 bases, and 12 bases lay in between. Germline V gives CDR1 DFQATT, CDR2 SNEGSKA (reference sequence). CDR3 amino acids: CSALGEVNEKLFF. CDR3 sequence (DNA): TGCAGTGCTCTGGGTGAAGTAAATGAAAAACTGTTTTTT.

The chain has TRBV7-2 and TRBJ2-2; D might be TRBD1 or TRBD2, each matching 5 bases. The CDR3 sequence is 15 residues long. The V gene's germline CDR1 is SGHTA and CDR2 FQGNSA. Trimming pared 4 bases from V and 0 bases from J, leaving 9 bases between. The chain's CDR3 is CASSSGLSNTGELFF. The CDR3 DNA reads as TGTGCCAGCAGCTCGGGGCTTTCGAACACCGGGGAGCTGTTTTTT.

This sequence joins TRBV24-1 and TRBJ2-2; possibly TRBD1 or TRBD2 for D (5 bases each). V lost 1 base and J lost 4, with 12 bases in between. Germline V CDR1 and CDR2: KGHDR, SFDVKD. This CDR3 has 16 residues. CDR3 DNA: TGTGCCACCAGTGATTTAACCGGGACGCGCACCGGGGAGCTGTTTTTT. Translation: CATSDLTGTRTGELFF.

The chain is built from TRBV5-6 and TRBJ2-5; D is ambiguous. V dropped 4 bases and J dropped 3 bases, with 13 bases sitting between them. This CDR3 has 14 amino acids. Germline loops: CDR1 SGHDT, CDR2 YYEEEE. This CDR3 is CASSRLGSEETQYF. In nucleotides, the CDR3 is TGTGCCAGCAGCCGTTTGGGGTCCGAAGAGACCCAGTACTTC.

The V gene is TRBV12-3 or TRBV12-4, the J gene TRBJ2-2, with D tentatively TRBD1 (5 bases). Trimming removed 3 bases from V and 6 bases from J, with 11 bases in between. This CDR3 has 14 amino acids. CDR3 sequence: CASSLAGHPGELFF. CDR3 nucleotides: TGTGCCAGCAGTTTGGCAGGACATCCCGGGGAGCTGTTTTTT.

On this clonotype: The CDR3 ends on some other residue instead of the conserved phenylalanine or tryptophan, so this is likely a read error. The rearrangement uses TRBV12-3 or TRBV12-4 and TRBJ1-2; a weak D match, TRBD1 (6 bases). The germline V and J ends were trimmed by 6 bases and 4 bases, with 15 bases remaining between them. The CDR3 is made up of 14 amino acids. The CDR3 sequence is CASSPRGDLYGYTL. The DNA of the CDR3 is TGTGCCAGCAGCCCGAGGGGGGACCTCTATGGCTACACCCTC.

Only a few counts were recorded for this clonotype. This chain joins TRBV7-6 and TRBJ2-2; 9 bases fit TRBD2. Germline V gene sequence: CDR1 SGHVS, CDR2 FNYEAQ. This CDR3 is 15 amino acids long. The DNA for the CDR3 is TGTGCTAGCGGATTGGGACTAGCAGACACCGGGGAGCTGTTTTTT. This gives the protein CASGLGLADTGELFF.

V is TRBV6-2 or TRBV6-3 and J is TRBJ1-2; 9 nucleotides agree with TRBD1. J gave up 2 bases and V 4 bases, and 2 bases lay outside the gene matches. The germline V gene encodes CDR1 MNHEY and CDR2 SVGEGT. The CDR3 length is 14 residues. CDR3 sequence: CASSLQGANYGYTF. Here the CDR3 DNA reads TGTGCCAGCAGTTTACAGGGGGCGAACTATGGCTACACCTTC.

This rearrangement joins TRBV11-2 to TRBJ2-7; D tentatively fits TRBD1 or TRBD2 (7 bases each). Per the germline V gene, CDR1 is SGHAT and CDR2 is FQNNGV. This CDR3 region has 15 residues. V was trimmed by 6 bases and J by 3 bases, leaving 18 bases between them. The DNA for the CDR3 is TGTGCCAGCAGGCGTTCAGGGGGGGAGAGCTACGAGCAGTACTTC. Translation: CASRRSGGESYEQYF.

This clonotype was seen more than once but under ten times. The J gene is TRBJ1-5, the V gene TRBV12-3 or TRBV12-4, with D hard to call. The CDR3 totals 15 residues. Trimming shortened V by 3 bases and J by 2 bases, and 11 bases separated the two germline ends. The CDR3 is CASSFGPKGNQPQHF. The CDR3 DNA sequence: TGTGCCAGCAGTTTCGGCCCGAAGGGCAATCAGCCCCAGCATTTT.

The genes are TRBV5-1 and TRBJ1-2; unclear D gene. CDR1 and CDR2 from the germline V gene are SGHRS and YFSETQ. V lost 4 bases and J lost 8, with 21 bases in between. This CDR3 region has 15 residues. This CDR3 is CASSPGGGSFGGYTF. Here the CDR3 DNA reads TGCGCCAGCAGCCCTGGCGGAGGGAGTTTTGGAGGCTACACCTTC.

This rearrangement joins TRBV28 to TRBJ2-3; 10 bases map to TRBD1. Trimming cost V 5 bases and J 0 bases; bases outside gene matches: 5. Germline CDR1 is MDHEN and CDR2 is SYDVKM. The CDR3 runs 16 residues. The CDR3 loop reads CASSPPGQGSTDTQYF. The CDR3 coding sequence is TGTGCCAGCAGTCCCCCGGGACAGGGGAGCACAGATACGCAGTATTTT.

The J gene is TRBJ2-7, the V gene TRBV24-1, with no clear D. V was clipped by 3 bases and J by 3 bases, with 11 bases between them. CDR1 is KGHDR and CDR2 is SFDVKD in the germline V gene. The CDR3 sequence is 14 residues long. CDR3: CATSDQRTGYEQYF. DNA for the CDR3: TGTGCCACCAGTGATCAAAGGACGGGCTACGAGCAGTACTTC.

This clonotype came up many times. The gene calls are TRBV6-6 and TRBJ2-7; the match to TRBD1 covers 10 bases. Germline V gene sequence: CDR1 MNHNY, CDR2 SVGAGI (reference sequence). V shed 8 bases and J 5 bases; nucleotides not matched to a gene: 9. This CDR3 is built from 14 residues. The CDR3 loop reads CASHPRDRGHEQYF. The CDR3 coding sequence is TGTGCCAGCCATCCTCGGGACAGGGGACACGAGCAGTACTTC.

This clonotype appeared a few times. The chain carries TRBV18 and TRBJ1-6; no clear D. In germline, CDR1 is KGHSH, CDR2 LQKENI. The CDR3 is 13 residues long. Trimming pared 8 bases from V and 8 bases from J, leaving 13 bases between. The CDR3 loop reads CASRPHQDSPLHF. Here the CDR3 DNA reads TGTGCCAGCCGGCCGCATCAAGATTCACCCCTCCACTTT.

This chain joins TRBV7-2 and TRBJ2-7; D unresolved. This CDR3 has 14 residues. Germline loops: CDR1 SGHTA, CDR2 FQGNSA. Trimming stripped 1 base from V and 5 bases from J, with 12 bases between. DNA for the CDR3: TGTGCCAGCAGCTTAGTGGCCAGTCTAGACGAGCAGTACTTC. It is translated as CASSLVASLDEQYF.

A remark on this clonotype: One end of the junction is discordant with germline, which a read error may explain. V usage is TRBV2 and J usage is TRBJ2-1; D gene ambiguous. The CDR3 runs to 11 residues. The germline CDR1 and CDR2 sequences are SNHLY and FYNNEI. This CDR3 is CASSEREFIIW. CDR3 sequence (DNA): TGTGCCAGCAGTGAACGAGAGTTCATCATCTGG.

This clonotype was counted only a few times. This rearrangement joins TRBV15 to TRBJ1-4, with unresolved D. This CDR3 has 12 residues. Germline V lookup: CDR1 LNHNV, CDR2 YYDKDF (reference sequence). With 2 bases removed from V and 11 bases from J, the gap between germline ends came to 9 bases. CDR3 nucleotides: TGTGCCACCAGCAGACCCTATGGGAAACTGTTTTTT. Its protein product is CATSRPYGKLFF.

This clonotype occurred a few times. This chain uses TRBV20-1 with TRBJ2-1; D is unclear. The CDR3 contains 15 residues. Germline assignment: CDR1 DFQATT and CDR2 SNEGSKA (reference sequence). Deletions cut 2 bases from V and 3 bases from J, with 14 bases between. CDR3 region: CSARKVSRVYNEQFF. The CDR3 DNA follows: TGCAGTGCTAGAAAAGTTAGCCGGGTCTACAATGAGCAGTTCTTC.

This CDR3 is CASSVMGTSAGNEQFF. The DNA of the CDR3 is TGTGCCAGCAGCGTAATGGGGACTAGCGCCGGGAATGAGCAGTTCTTC. The rearrangement links TRBV9 to TRBJ2-1; 10 bases agree with TRBD2. Germline V gene sequence: CDR1 SGDLS, CDR2 YYNGEE. The CDR3 runs to 16 residues. Germline trimming cut 1 base from V and 7 bases from J; bases unmatched to any gene: 8. The entire variable domain, with the rest obtained from reference TRBV9 and TRBJ2-1, is as follows: DSGVTQTPKHLITATGQRVTLRCSPRSGDLSVYWYQQSLDQGLQFLIQYYNGEERAKGNILERFSAQQFPDLHSELNLSSLELGDSALYFCASSVMGTSAGNEQFFGPGTRLTVL.

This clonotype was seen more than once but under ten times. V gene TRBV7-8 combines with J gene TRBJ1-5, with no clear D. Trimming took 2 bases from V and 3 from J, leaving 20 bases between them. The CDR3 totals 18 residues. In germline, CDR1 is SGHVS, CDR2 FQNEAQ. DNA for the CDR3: TGTGCCAGCAGCTTAAATCTGCCCGGGCGGAAAGTCAATCAGCCCCAGCATTTT. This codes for CASSLNLPGRKVNQPQHF.

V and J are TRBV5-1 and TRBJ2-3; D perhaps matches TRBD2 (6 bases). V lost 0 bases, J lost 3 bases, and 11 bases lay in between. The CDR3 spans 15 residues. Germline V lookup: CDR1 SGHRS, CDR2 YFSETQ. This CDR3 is CASSLVGLTTDTQYF. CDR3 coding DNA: TGCGCCAGCAGCTTGGTTGGACTAACGACAGATACGCAGTATTTT.